This TCR beta chain was documented in a study of blood T cell repertoires in COVID-19 (TCRdb year 2020). About the full investigation: Samples from collaborators originated in the United States, Italy and Spain and spanned both the acute and convalescent phases of COVID-19. The material from the prospective study consisted of cDNA or gDNA derived from T cells, B-cell-depleted T cells, or PBMCs. The dataset comprised deeply sampled blood TCRbeta repertoires from subjects exposed to, actively infected with, or recovered from COVID-19. The repertoires were released in a freely available public database intended as a resource for research on the immune response to SARS-CoV-2. Samples came from the ongoing ImmuneRACE study (first 160 participants) plus 1,254 subjects from 6 global collaborators. Sample metadata almost always included a de-identified subject ID, COVID-19 status, age in years and sex. Where available, HLA class I and class II types were obtained from metadata supplied by the sample provider rather than from assay-based typing.

Collaborating institutions collected whole blood in K2EDTA tubes following their own protocols. For TCRbeta analysis, collaborator samples were shipped as frozen whole blood, as isolated PBMCs, or as DNA extracted from either sample type. The immunoSEQ Assay, a bias-controlled multiplex PCR, was used to amplify TCRbeta CDR3 regions from genomic DNA. Processing in the source paper ran as follows. The number of nucleated cells in each sample was estimated by amplification of reference gene primers within the assay. To quantify the absolute abundance of each unique TCRbeta CDR3 rearrangement, sequence reads were collapsed and filtered. For each sample, productive Simpson clonality was calculated as the square root of Simpson's diversity index across productive rearrangements. The clones in this table, taken by TCRdb from immuneACCESS, are in-frame only. Not every clone is retained; where verified, under half of the shortfall comes from an unresolved V gene, and the cause of the rest is unknown. V and J calls and clone size follow that table, whereas D and trimming were derived from the DNA. The sample profile shows 150,000 to 200,000 clones; more than 90% of them were found once. The top ten clones comprise about 18% of the sample.

Overall results and qualifications from the work: Clinical and demographic metadata were provided uncurated, with the amount varying by source and participant.

The germline V gene (reference sequence) yields MNHNY for CDR1 and SVGAGI for CDR2. The CDR3 numbers 15 residues from cysteine through phenylalanine. This entry keeps only the CDR3 DNA: 45 bases, framed from base 1. From V the trimming removes 2 bases and from J it removes 5 bases, while the gene matches leave 8 bases of the junction unaccounted for. Worth noting for this clone: Its antigen target is currently unknown. Within one base of it there is no much larger clone, and no base qualities were kept.

The sequenced material came from peripheral blood. The clonotype originates from a man between 60 and 70 years old with active or convalescent COVID-19. The chain links TRBV6-6 with TRBJ2-7; a stretch of 8 junction bases matches TRBD1. The bases are TGTGCCAGCAGTTACACCAGGACAGGGTTTAACGAGCAGTACTTC. Its product reads: CASSYTRTGFNEQYF.